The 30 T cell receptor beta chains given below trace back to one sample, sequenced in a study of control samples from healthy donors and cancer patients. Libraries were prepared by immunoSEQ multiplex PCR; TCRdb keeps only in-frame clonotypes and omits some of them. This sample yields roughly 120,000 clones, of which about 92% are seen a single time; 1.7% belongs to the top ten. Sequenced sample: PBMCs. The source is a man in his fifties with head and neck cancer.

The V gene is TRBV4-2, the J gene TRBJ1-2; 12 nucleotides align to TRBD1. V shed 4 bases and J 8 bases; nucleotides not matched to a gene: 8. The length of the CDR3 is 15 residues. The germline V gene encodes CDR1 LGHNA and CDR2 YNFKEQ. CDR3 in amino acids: CASSRSGTGGGGYTF. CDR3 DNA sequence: TGTGCCAGCAGCCGTTCCGGGACAGGGGGCGGGGGCTACACCTTC.

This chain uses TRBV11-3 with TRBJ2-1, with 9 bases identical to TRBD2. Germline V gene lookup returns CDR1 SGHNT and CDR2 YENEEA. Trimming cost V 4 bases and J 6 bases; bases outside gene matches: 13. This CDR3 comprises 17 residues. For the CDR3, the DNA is TGTGCCAGCAGCTCGCCTGGCGGGGGGGCCAGTATCAATGAGCAGTTCTTC. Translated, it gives CASSSPGGGASINEQFF.

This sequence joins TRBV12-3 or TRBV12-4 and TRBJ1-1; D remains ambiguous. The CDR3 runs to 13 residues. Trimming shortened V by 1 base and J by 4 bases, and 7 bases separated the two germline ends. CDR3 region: CASSLGWGTEAFF. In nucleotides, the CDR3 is TGTGCCAGCAGTTTAGGATGGGGCACTGAAGCTTTCTTT.

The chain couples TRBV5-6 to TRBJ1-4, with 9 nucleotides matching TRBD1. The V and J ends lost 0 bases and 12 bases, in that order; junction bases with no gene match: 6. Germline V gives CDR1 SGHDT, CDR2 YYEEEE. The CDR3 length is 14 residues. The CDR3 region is CASSLGQGVSELFF. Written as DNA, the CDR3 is TGTGCCAGCAGCTTGGGACAGGGGGTATCCGAACTGTTTTTT.

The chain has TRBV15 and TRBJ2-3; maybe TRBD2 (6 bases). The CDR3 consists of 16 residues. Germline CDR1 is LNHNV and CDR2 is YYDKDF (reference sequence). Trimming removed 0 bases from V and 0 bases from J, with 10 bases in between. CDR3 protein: CATSREPGLSTDTQYF. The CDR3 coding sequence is TGTGCCACCAGCAGAGAACCGGGACTTAGCACAGATACGCAGTATTTT. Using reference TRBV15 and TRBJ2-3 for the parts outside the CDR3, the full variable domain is DAMVIQNPRYQVTQFGKPVTLSCSQTLNHNVMYWYQQKSSQAPKLLFHYYDKDFNNEADTPDNFQSRRPNTSFCFLDIRSPGLGDTAMYLCATSREPGLSTDTQYFGPGTRLTVL.

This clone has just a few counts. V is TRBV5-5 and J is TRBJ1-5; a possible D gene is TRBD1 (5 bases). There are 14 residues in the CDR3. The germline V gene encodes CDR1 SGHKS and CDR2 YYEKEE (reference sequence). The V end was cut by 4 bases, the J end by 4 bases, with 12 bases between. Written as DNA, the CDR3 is TGTGCCAGCAGCCCTTCGGGGGGGAATCAGCCCCAGCATTTT. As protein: CASSPSGGNQPQHF.

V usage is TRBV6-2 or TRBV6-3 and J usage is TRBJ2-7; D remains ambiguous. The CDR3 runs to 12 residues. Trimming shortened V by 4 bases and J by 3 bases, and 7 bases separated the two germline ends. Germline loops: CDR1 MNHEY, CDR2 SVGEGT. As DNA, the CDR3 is TGTGCCAGCAGTTTCTACATCTACGAGCAGTACTTC. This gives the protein CASSFYIYEQYF.

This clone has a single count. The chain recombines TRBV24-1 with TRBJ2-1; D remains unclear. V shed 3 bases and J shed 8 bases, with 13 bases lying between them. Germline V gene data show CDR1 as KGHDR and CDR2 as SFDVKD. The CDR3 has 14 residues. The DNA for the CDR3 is TGTGCCACCAGTGATCCCCCTCCTGGCGATGAGCAGTTCTTC. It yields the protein CATSDPPPGDEQFF.

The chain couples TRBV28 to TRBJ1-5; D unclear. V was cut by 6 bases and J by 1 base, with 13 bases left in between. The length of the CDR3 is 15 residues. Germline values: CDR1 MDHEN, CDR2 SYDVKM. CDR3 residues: CASSPLGQSNQPQHF. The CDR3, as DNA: TGTGCCAGCAGCCCCTTAGGGCAGAGCAATCAGCCCCAGCATTTT.

DNA of the CDR3: TGTGCCAGCACGGGACAGGGGGCGCCGGCGTCTGCTGCGAACACCGGGGAGCTGTTTTTT. This codes for CASTGQGAPASAANTGELFF. The chain joins TRBV9 to TRBJ2-2; the match to TRBD1 covers 12 bases. The germline gives CDR1 SGDLS, CDR2 YYNGEE. After removal of 6 bases from V and 0 bases from J, the junction contained 15 bases not matched to a gene. The CDR3 contains 20 residues. Drawing the rest from reference TRBV9 and TRBJ2-2, the complete variable domain is DSGVTQTPKHLITATGQRVTLRCSPRSGDLSVYWYQQSLDQGLQFLIQYYNGEERAKGNILERFSAQQFPDLHSELNLSSLELGDSALYFCASTGQGAPASAANTGELFFGEGSRLTVL.

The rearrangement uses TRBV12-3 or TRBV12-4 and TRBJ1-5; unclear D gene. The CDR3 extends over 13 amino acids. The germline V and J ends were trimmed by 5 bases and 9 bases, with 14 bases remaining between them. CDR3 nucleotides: TGTGCCAGCAGTCAGGCGGGCATCAGGCCCCAGCATTTT. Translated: CASSQAGIRPQHF.

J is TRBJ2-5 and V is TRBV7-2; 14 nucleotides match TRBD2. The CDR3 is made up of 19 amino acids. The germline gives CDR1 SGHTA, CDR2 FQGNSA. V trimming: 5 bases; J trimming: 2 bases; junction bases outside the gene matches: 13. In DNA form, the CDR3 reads TGTGCCAGCAGCCTCCGACTAGCGGGGGGGTCCGGCGGGCAAGAGACCCAGTACTTC. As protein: CASSLRLAGGSGGQETQYF.

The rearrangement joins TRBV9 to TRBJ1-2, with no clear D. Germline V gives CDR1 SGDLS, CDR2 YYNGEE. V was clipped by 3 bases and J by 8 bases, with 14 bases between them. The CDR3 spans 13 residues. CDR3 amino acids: CASSATWEGGYTF. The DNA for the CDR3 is TGTGCCAGCAGCGCAACCTGGGAGGGAGGCTACACCTTC. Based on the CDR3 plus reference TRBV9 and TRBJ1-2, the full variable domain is DSGVTQTPKHLITATGQRVTLRCSPRSGDLSVYWYQQSLDQGLQFLIQYYNGEERAKGNILERFSAQQFPDLHSELNLSSLELGDSALYFCASSATWEGGYTFGSGTRLTVV.

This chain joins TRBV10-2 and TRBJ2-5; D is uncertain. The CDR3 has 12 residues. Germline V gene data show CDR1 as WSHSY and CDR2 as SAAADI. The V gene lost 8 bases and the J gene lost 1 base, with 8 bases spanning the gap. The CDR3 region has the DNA TGCGCCAGCCGAACTGGCCAAGAGACCCAGTACTTC. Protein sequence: CASRTGQETQYF.

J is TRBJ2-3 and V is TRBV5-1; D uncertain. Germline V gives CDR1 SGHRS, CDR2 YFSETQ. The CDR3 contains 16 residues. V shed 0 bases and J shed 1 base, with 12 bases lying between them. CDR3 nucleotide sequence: TGCGCCAGCAGCTTGGCCTCCTACAGCCGCACAGATACGCAGTATTTT. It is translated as CASSLASYSRTDTQYF.

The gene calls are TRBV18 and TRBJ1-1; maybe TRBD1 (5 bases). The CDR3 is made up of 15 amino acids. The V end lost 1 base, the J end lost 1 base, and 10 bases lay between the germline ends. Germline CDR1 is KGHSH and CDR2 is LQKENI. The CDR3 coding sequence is TGTGCCAGCTCACCACTCCAGACAGCGAACACTGAAGCTTTCTTT. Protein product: CASSPLQTANTEAFF.

The CDR3 nucleotides read TGTGCCAGCAGCTTGCCGCCCCTAGCGGGGATGTATGAGCAGTTCTTC. Amino acid sequence: CASSLPPLAGMYEQFF. The chain combines TRBV5-4 with TRBJ2-1; 9 bases fit TRBD2. J lost 8 bases, V lost 1 base, and 10 bases had no gene match. This CDR3 spans 16 amino acids. Per germline, CDR1 SGHNT and CDR2 YYREEE (reference sequence).

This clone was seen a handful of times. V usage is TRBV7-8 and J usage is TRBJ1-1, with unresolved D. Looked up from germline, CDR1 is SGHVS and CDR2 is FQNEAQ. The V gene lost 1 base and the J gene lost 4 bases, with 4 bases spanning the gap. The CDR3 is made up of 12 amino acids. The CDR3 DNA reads TGTGCCAGCAGCTTAGGGACCACTGAAGCTTTCTTT. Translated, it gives CASSLGTTEAFF.

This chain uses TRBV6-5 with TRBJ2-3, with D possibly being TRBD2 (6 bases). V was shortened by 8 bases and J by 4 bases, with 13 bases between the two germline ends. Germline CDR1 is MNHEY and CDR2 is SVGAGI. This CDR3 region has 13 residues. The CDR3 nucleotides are TGTGCCAGCGGCAAGACTAGATCAGATACGCAGTATTTT. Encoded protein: CASGKTRSDTQYF.

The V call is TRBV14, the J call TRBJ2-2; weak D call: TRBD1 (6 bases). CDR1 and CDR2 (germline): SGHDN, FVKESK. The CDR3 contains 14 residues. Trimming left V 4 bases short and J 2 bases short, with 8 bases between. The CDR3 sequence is CASSRQANTGELFF. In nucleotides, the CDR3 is TGTGCCAGCAGCCGACAGGCTAACACCGGGGAGCTGTTTTTT.

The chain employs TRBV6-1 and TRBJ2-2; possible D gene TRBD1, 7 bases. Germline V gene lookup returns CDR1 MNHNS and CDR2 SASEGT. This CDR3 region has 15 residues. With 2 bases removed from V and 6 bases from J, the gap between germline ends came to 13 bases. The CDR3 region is CASSESGGGAGELFF. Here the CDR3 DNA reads TGTGCCAGCAGTGAATCCGGAGGGGGCGCCGGGGAGCTGTTTTTT.

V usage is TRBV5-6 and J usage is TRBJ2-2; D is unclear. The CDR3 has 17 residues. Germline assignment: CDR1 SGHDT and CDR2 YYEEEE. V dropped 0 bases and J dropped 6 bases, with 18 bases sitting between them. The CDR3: CASSLAAHLVGPGELFF. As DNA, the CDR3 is TGTGCCAGCAGCTTGGCCGCGCACCTCGTGGGCCCCGGGGAGCTGTTTTTT.

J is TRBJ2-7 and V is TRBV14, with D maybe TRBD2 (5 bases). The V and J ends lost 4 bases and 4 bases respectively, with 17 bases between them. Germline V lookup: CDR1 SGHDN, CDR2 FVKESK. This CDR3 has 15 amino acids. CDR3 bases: TGTGCCAGCAGCCCCGGACTTGGCATTCTTTACGAGCAGTACTTC. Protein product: CASSPGLGILYEQYF.

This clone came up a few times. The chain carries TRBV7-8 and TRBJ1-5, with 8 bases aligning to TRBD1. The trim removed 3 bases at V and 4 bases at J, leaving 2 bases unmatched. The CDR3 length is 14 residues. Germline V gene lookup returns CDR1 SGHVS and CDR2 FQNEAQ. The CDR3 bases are TGTGCCAGCAGCTTCACAGGGGGAAATCAGCCCCAGCATTTT. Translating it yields CASSFTGGNQPQHF.

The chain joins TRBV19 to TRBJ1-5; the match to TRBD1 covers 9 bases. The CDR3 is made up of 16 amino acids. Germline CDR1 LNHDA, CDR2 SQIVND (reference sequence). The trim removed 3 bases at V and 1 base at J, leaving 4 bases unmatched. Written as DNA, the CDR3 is TGTGCCAGTAGTATTTTAGGGACAGGGAGCAATCAGCCCCAGCATTTT. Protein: CASSILGTGSNQPQHF.

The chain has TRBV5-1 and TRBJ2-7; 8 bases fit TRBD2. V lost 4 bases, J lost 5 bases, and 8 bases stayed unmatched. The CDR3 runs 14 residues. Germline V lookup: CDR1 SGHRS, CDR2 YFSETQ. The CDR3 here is CASSPAGVRNEQYF. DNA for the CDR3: TGCGCCAGCAGCCCAGCGGGGGTAAGAAACGAGCAGTACTTC.

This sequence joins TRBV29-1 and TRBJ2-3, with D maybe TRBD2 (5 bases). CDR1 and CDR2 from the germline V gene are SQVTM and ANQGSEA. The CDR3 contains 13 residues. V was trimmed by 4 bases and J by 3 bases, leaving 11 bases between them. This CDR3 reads CSVVSSGTDTQYF. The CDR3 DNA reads TGCAGCGTTGTTTCGAGCGGAACAGATACGCAGTATTTT.

CDR3 loop: CASSFTGTADTQYF. The DNA of the CDR3 is TGTGCCAGCAGCTTTACGGGGACAGCTGATACGCAGTATTTT. The chain combines TRBV7-9 with TRBJ2-3; 7 nucleotides agree with TRBD1. This CDR3 comprises 14 residues. The V gene's germline CDR1 is SEHNR and CDR2 FQNEAQ (reference sequence). V trimming: 3 bases; J trimming: 6 bases; junction bases outside the gene matches: 6.

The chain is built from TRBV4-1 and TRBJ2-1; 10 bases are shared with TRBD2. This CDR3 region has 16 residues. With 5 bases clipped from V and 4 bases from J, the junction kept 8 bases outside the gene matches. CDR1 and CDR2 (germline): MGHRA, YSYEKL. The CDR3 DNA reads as TGCGCCAGCAGCTCACCCGAGCGGGGGGGTTACAATGAGCAGTTCTTC. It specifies CASSSPERGGYNEQFF.

The DNA of the CDR3 is TGCAGCGTGGACAGGGGAGAAAACATTCAGTACTTC. It translates to CSVDRGENIQYF. V and J are TRBV29-1 and TRBJ2-4; the match to TRBD1 covers 9 bases. Looked up from germline, CDR1 is SQVTM and CDR2 is ANQGSEA. With 6 bases clipped from V and 5 bases from J, the junction kept 2 bases outside the gene matches. CDR3 length: 12 amino acids. The entire variable domain, with the rest obtained from reference TRBV29-1 and TRBJ2-4, is as follows: SAVISQKPSRDICQRGTSLTIQCQVDSQVTMMFWYRQQPGQSLTLIATANQGSEATYESGFVIDKFPISRPNLTFSTLTVSNMSPEDSSIYLCSVDRGENIQYFGAGTRLSVL.